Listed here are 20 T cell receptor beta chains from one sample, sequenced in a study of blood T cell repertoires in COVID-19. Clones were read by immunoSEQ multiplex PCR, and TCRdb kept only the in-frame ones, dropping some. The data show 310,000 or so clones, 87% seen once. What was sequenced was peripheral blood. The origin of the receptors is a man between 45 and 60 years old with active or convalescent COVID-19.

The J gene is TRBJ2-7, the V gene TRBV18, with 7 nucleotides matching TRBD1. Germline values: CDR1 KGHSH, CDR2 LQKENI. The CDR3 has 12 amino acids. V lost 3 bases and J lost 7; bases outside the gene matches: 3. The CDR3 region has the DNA TGTGCCAGCTCACCGGGACAGAAGGAGCAGTACTTC. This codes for CASSPGQKEQYF.

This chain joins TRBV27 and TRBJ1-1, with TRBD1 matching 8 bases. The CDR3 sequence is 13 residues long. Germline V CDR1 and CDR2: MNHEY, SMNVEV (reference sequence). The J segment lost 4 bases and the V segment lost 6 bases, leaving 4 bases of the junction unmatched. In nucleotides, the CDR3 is TGTGCCAGCAGATACACAGGGGGCACTGAAGCTTTCTTT. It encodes CASRYTGGTEAFF.

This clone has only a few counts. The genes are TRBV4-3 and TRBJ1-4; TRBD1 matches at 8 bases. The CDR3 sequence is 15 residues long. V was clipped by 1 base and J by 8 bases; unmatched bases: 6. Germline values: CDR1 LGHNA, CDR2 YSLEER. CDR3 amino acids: CASSQAGTGYEKLFF. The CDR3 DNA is TGCGCCAGCAGCCAAGCCGGGACAGGTTACGAAAAACTGTTTTTT.

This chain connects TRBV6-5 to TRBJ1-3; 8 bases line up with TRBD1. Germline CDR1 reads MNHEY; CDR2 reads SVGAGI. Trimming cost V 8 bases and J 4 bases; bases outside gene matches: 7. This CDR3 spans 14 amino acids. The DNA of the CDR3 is TGTGCCAGCCACGACAGGGGCCCCGGAAACACCATATATTTT. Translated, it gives CASHDRGPGNTIYF.

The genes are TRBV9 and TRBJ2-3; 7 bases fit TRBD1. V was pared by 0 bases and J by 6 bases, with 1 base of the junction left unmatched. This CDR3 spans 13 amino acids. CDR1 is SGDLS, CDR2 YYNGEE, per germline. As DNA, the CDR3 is TGTGCCAGCAGCGTAGCGGGACAGGATACGCAGTATTTT. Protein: CASSVAGQDTQYF.

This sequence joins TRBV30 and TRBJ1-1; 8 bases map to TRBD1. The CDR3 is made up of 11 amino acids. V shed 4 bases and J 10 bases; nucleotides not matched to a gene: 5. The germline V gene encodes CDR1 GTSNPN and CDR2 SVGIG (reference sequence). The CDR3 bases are TGTGCCTGGACGGGACAGGCAGGAGCTTTCTTT. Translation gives CAWTGQAGAFF.

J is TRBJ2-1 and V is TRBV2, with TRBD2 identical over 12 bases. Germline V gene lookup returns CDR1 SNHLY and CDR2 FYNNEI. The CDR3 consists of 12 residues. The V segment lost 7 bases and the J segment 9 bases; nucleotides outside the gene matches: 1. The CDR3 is CASKTSGGEQFF. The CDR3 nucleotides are TGTGCCAGCAAGACTAGCGGGGGTGAGCAGTTCTTC.

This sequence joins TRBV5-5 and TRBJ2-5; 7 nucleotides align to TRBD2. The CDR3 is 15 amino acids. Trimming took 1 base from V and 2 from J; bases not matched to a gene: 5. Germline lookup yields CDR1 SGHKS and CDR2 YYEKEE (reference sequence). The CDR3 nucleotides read TGTGCCAGCAGCTTGTATACGGGGGGACAAGAGACCCAGTACTTC. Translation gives CASSLYTGGQETQYF.

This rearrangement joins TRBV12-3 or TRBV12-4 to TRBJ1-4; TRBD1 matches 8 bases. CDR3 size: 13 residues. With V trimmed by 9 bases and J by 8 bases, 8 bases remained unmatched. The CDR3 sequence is CASVGQVGEKLFF. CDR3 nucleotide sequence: TGTGCCAGTGTGGGACAGGTCGGCGAAAAACTGTTTTTT.

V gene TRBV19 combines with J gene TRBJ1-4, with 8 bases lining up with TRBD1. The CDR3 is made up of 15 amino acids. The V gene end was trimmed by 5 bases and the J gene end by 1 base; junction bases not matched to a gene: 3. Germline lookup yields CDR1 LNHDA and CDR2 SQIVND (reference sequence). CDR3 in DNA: TGTGCCAGTAGTGCACAGGGGGTAACTAATGAAAAACTGTTTTTT. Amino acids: CASSAQGVTNEKLFF. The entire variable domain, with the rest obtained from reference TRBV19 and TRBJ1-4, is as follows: DGGITQSPKYLFRKEGQNVTLSCEQNLNHDAMYWYRQDPGQGLRLIYYSQIVNDFQKGDIAEGYSVSREKKESFPLTVTSAQKNPTAFYLCASSAQGVTNEKLFFGSGTQLSVL.

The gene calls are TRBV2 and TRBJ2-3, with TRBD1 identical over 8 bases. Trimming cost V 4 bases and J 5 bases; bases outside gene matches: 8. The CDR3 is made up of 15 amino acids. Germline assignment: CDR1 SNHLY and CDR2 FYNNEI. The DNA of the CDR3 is TGTGCCAGCAGTGTTTGGACAGGGACAGGAGATACGCAGTATTTT. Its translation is CASSVWTGTGDTQYF.

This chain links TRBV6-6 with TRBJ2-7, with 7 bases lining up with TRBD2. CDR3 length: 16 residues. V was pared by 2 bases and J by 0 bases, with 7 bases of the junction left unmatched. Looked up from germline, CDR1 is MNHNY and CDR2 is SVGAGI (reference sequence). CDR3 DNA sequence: TGTGCCAGCAGTTACCCTAAAGCGGGACCCTCCTACGAGCAGTACTTC. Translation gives CASSYPKAGPSYEQYF.

CDR3 coding DNA: TGTGCCAGCAGTACGGACACTTCCTACGAGCAGTACTTC. Translation: CASSTDTSYEQYF. This chain links TRBV12-3 or TRBV12-4 with TRBJ2-7, with D maybe TRBD1 (5 bases). The ends were cut back, 5 bases at V and 1 base at J, with 9 bases in the middle. The CDR3 is 13 residues long.

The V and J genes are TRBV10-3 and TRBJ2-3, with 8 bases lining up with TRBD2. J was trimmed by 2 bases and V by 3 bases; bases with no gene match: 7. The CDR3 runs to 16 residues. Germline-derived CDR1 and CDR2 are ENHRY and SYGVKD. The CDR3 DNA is TGTGCCATCAGTGACCCAGCGGGGGACCACACAGATACGCAGTATTTT. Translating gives CAISDPAGDHTDTQYF.

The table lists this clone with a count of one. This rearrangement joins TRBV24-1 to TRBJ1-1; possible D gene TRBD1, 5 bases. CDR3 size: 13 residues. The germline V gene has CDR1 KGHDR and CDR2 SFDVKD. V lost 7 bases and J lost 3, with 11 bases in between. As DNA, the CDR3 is TGTGCCACCAGGGACTCGGGGGACACTGAAGCTTTCTTT. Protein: CATRDSGDTEAFF.

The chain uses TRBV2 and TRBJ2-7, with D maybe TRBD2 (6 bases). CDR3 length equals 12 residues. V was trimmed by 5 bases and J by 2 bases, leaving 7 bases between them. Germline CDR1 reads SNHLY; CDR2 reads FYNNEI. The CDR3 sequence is CASSSGPYEQYF. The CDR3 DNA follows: TGTGCCAGCAGTAGCGGGCCCTACGAGCAGTACTTC. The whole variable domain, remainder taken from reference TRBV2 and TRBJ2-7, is EPEVTQTPSHQVTQMGQEVILRCVPISNHLYFYWYRQILGQKVEFLVSFYNNEISEKSEIFDDQFSVERPDGSNFTLKIRSTKLEDSAMYFCASSSGPYEQYFGPGTRLTVT.

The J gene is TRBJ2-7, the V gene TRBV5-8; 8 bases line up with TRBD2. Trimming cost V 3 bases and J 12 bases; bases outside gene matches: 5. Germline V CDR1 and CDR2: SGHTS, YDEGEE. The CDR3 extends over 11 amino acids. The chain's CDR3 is CASSSSGSRYF. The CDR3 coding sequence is TGTGCCAGCAGCTCAAGCGGGAGTCGGTACTTC.

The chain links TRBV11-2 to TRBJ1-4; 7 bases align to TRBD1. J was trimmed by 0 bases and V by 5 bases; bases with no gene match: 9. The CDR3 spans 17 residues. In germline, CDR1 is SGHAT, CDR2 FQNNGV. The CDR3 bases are TGTGCCAGCAGCCGTTTACAGGGGAAGGCAACTAATGAAAAACTGTTTTTT. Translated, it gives CASSRLQGKATNEKLFF.

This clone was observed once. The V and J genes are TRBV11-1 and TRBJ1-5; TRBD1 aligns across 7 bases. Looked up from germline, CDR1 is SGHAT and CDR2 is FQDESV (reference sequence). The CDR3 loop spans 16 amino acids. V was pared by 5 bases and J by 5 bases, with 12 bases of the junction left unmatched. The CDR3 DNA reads TGTGCCAGCAGCAGAGCAGAGGGGGCGTCGGATCAGCCCCAGCATTTT. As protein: CASSRAEGASDQPQHF.

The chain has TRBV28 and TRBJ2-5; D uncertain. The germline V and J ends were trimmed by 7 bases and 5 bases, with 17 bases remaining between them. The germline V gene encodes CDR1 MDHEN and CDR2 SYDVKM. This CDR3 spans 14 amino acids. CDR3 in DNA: TGTGCCAGCATACCTACTGCGAGGTGGGAGACCCAGTACTTC. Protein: CASIPTARWETQYF.